This T cell receptor (beta chain) is from a study of cytomegalovirus exposure and HLA in healthy donors. In the case of this clone: Its antigen remains unidentified.

The primer mix had 60 Vbeta and 13 Jbeta primers. Clones were read by immunoSEQ multiplex PCR, and TCRdb kept only the in-frame ones, dropping some. The table has some 160,000 clones, about 78% seen once; the top ten hold 2% to 2.5%. Whole-study results and caveats: Later on, an analysis tied under 20,000 TCR beta sequences to HLA alleles at 0.05 false discovery rate. Later work found that TCR association rates differed between HLA loci; DRB1 had the most and HLA-C the fewest. Previous analysis showed most TCR beta V segments were productive about 90% or about 30% of the time.

The sequence came from a man in his fifties or sixties in good health and CMV-seronegative. The sample was PBMCs.

This CDR3 is CASSHRTGGNEQFF. CDR3 DNA sequence: TGTGCCAGCAGTCACAGGACAGGGGGCAATGAGCAGTTCTTC. The rearrangement uses TRBV27 and TRBJ2-1; TRBD1 matches at 10 bases. This CDR3 is 14 amino acids long. Germline V gene sequence: CDR1 MNHEY, CDR2 SMNVEV (reference sequence). Trimming removed 5 bases from V and 6 bases from J; junction bases left unmatched: 4.